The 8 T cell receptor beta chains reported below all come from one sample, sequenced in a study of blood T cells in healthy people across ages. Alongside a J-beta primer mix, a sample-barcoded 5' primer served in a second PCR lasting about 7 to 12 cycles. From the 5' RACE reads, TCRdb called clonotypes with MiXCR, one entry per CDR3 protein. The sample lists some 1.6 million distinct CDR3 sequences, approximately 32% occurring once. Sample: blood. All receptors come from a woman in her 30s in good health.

In nucleotides, the CDR3 is TGTGCCAGCAGTTCGACGACCTCCGGGACTACTGGCTACACCTTC. The encoded protein is CASSSTTSGTTGYTF. The rearrangement uses TRBV27 and TRBJ1-2; D might be TRBD1 (5 bases). The CDR3 loop spans 15 amino acids. The V gene's germline CDR1 is MNHEY and CDR2 SMNVEV (reference sequence). V was pared by 4 bases and J by 7 bases, with 19 bases between.

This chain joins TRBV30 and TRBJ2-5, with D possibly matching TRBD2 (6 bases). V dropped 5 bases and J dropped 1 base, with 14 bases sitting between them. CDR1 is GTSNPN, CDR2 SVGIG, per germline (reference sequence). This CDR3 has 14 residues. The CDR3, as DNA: TGTGCCTGGGGAGGGGTGGTAAGCCAAGAGACCCAGTACTTC. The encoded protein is CAWGGVVSQETQYF.

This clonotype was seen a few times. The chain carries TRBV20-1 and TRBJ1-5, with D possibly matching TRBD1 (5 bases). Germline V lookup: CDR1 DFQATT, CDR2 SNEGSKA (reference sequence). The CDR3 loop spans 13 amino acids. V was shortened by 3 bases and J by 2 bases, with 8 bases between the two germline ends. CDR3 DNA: TGCAGTGCTAGTTTGGGGGGCAATCAGCCCCAGCATTTT. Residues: CSASLGGNQPQHF.

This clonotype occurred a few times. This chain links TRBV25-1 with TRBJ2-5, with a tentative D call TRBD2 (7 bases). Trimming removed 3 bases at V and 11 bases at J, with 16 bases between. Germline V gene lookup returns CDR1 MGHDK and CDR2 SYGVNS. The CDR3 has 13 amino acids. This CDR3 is CASSDTTGGLQYF. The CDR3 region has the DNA TGTGCCAGCAGTGACACAACGGGGGGCCTTCAGTACTTC.

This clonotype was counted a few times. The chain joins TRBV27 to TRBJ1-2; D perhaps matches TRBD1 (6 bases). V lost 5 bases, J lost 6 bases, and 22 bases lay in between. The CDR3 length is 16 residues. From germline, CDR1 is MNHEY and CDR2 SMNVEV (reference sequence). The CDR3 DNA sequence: TGTGCCAGCAGTCCTACATACAGGGTAGAGGGAGATGGCTACACCTTC. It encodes CASSPTYRVEGDGYTF.

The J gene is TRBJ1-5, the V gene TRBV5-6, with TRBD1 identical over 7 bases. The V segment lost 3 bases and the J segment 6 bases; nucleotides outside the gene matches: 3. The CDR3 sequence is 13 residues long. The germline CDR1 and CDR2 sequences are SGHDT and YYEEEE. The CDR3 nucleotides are TGTGCCAGCAGCTCAGGGGGAGCTCAGCCCCAGCATTTT. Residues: CASSSGGAQPQHF.

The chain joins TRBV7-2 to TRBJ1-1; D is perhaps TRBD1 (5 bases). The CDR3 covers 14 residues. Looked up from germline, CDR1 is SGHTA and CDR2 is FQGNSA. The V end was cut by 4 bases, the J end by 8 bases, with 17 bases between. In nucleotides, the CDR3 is TGTGCCAGCAGCTCCGTAACTGGGGCCAGGGAAGCTTTCTTT. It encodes CASSSVTGAREAFF.

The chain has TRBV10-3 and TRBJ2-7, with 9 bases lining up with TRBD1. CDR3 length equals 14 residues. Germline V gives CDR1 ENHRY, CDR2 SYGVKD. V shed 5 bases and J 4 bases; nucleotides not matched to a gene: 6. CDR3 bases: TGTGCCATCAGTCCGGGACAGGGTGGGTACGAGCAGTACTTC. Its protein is CAISPGQGGYEQYF.